This T cell receptor beta chain was documented in a study of blood T cell repertoires in COVID-19 (TCRdb year 2020). At the level of the whole study: The collaborator samples originated in the United States, Italy and Spain and spanned the acute and convalescent phases of COVID-19. The prospective study material was composed of cDNA or gDNA derived from T cells, B-cell-depleted T cells, or PBMCs. Subjects who had been exposed to COVID-19, were actively infected with it, or had recovered from it provided the deeply sampled blood TCRbeta repertoires that made up the dataset. The repertoires were made available in a free public database intended to serve as a resource for research on the immune response to SARS-CoV-2. The samples were drawn from two sources: the first 160 participants of the ongoing ImmuneRACE study, and over 950 subjects contributed by 6 global collaborators. Sample metadata almost always included a de-identified subject ID, COVID-19 status, age in years and sex. HLA class I and class II types, where available, came from metadata supplied by the sample provider rather than from assay-based typing. Results the study describes overall, beyond this receptor: The amount of clinical and demographic metadata varied by source and participant and was provided uncurated.

Per the germline V gene (reference sequence), SEHNR is the CDR1 and FQNEAQ is the CDR2. Deletion took 5 bases off V and 1 base off J, with a span of 8 bases between the germline ends. Taken from cysteine to phenylalanine, the CDR3 has 14 residues. The only DNA kept is the CDR3, 42 bases in frame from the first base. TCRbeta CDR3 regions were amplified from genomic DNA using the immunoSEQ Assay, a bias-controlled multiplex PCR. Under the source paper's analysis protocol: Within the assay, amplification of reference gene primers was used to estimate how many nucleated cells each sample contained. To quantify the absolute abundance of each unique TCRbeta CDR3 rearrangement, sequence reads were collapsed and filtered. For each sample, productive Simpson clonality was calculated as the square root of Simpson's diversity index across productive rearrangements. Held by TCRdb, this immuneACCESS table contains in-frame sequences only and omits some clones. Under half of the omission traces to an unresolved V gene where checked; the cause of the rest is unknown. Clone size and V and J calls were adopted from that table, with D and trimming inferred from the DNA. The table for this sample lists some 190,000 clones; roughly 83% of them were counted only once. The top ten hold around 6% of the sample.

On this clone itself: It lacks a known antigen. Base quality data are lacking; no much larger clone is found one base away.

Participants in the prospective study were enrolled through a virtual design, were aged roughly 18 to 95 years, and lived in 20 to 30 United States geographic areas. In the prospective study, cohorts were assigned on the basis of participant-reported clinical history obtained from a screening survey and a study questionnaire. In the prospective study, mobile phlebotomists collected whole blood, serum and a nasopharyngeal or oropharyngeal swab from each participant. Additional blood draws and questionnaires over a 2-month period could optionally be provided by prospective study participants. Before DNA extraction, blood samples from the prospective study were shipped at room temperature or frozen.

The origin of this receptor is a middle-aged man with acute COVID-19. Sequencing used PBMCs or T cells enriched from blood (not recorded which). This receptor chain uses TRBV7-9 and TRBJ2-2; the D gene is unclear. The CDR3 amino acid sequence is: CASSPSENTGELFF. The sequenced DNA: TGTGCCAGCAGCCCCAGCGAGAACACCGGGGAGCTGTTTTTT.